This T cell receptor beta chain was retrieved from a study of PD-1 blockade in mismatch repair-deficient tumors. Some clones are missing from TCRdb's copy, which holds only in-frame ones; the method was immunoSEQ multiplex PCR. The table has some 120,000 clones, 65% to 80% seen once; the top ten hold 4% to 6%. Turning to this clone: Antigen: not known.

Mismatch repair deficiency was confirmed in all patients, by PCR or immunohistochemistry. Study findings and constraints: After pembrolizumab, tumor-resident clones rose rapidly, then generally contracted before radiologic responses.

This material consisted of peripheral blood, taken around 60 weeks after starting pembrolizumab. The TCR originated in an adult with mismatch repair-deficient cancer.

The DNA of the CDR3 is TGCGCCAGCAGCCCCGGATTAAGGGGGCCTAGCACAGATACGCAGTATTTT. Translated: CASSPGLRGPSTDTQYF. This chain connects TRBV5-1 to TRBJ2-3, with 7 bases that match TRBD1. The V gene end was trimmed by 4 bases and the J gene end by 0 bases; junction bases not matched to a gene: 11. This CDR3 contains 17 residues. In germline, CDR1 is SGHRS, CDR2 YFSETQ.